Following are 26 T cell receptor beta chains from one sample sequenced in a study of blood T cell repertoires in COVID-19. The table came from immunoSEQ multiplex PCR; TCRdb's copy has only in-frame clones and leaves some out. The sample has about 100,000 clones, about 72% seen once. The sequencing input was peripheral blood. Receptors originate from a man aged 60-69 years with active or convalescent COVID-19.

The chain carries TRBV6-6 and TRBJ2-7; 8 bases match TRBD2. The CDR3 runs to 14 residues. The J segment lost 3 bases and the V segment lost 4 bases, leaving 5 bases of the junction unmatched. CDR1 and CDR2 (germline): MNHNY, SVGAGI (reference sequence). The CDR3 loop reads CASSWGREGYEQYF. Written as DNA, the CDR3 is TGTGCCAGCAGTTGGGGCCGGGAGGGCTACGAGCAGTACTTC.

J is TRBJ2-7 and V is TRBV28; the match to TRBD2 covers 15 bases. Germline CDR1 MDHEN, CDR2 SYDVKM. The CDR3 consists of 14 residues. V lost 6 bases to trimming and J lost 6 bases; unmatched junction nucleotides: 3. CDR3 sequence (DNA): TGTGCCAGCAGCAGGACTAGCGGGAGGGGCGAGCAGTACTTC. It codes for CASSRTSGRGEQYF.

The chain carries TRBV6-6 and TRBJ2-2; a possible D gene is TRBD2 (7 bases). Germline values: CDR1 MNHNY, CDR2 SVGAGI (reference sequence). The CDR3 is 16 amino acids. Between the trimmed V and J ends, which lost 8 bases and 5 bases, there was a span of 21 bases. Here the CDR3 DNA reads TGTGCCAGCCTAGGGGGGGGAGGGCCTGAGACCGGGGAGCTGTTTTTT. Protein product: CASLGGGGPETGELFF.

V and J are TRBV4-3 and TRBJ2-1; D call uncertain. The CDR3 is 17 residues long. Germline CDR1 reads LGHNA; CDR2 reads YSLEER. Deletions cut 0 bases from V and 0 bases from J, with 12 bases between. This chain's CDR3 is CASSQDTYPSSYNEQFF. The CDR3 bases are TGCGCCAGCAGCCAAGATACCTATCCTAGCTCCTACAATGAGCAGTTCTTC.

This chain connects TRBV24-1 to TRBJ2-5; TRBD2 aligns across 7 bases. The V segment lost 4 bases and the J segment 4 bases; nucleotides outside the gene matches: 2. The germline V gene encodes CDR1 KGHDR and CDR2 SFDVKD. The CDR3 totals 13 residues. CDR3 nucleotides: TGTGCCACCAGTGAAACGGGGGGAGAGACCCAGTACTTC. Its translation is CATSETGGETQYF.

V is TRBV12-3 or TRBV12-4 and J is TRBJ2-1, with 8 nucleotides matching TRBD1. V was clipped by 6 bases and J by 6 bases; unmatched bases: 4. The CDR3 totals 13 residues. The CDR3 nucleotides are TGTGCCAGCAGGACAGGGGTCATCAATGAGCAGTTCTTC. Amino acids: CASRTGVINEQFF.

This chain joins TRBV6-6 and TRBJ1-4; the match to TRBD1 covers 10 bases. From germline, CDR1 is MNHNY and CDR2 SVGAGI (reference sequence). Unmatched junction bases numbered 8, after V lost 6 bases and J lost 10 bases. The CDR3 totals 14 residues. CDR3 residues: CASSSTGGNGKLFF. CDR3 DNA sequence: TGTGCCAGCAGCTCGACAGGGGGCAACGGAAAACTGTTTTTT.

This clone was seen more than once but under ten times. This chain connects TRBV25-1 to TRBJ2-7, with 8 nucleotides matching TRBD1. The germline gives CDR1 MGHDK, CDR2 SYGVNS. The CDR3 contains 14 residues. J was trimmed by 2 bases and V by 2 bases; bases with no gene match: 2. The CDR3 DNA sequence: TGTGCCAGCAGTGAAGAACAGGGGGCCTACGAGCAGTACTTC. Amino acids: CASSEEQGAYEQYF.

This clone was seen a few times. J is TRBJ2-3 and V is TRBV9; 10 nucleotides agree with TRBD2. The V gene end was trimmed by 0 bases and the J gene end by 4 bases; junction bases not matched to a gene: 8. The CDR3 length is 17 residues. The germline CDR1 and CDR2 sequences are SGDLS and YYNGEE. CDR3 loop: CASSVVASGSLADTQYF. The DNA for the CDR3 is TGTGCCAGCAGCGTAGTGGCTAGCGGGAGTTTGGCAGATACGCAGTATTTT.

As DNA, the CDR3 is TGTGCCAGTAGTTCCCGGTCGACTCGACGAGATACGCAGTATTTT. Its translation is CASSSRSTRRDTQYF. The V call is TRBV19, the J call TRBJ2-3; D gene ambiguous. CDR1 and CDR2 from the germline V gene are LNHDA and SQIVND (reference sequence). V lost 5 bases and J 5 bases, leaving 17 bases between the germline ends. CDR3 length equals 15 residues.

CDR3 region: CASSYRESLRDQYF. In DNA form, the CDR3 reads TGTGCCAGCAGCTACAGGGAATCCTTGAGAGACCAGTACTTC. The chain links TRBV14 to TRBJ2-5; a possible D gene is TRBD1 (6 bases). CDR3 length: 14 amino acids. With 5 bases removed from V and 10 bases from J, the gap between germline ends came to 20 bases. The germline V gene has CDR1 SGHDN and CDR2 FVKESK.

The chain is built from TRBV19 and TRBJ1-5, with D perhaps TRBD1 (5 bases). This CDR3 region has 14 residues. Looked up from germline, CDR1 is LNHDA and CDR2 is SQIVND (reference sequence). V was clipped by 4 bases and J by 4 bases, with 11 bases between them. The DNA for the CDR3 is TGTGCCAGTAGTACTACAAACAGGAATCAGCCCCAGCATTTT. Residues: CASSTTNRNQPQHF. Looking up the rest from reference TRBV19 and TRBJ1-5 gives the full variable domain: DGGITQSPKYLFRKEGQNVTLSCEQNLNHDAMYWYRQDPGQGLRLIYYSQIVNDFQKGDIAEGYSVSREKKESFPLTVTSAQKNPTAFYLCASSTTNRNQPQHFGDGTRLSIL.

The CDR3 loop is CASSELGAYEQYF. As DNA, the CDR3 is TGTGCCAGCAGTGAACTCGGAGCCTACGAGCAGTACTTC. This chain connects TRBV6-1 to TRBJ2-7; D gene ambiguous. V was pared by 2 bases and J by 2 bases, with 7 bases between. The germline V gene has CDR1 MNHNS and CDR2 SASEGT. The CDR3 consists of 13 residues.

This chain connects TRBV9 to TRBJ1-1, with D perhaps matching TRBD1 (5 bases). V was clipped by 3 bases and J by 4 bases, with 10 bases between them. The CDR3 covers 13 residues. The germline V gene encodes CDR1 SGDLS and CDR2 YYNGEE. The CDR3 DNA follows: TGTGCCAGCAGCGGGACAATCGCCACTGAAGCTTTCTTT. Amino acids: CASSGTIATEAFF. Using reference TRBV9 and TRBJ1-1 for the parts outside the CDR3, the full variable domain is DSGVTQTPKHLITATGQRVTLRCSPRSGDLSVYWYQQSLDQGLQFLIQYYNGEERAKGNILERFSAQQFPDLHSELNLSSLELGDSALYFCASSGTIATEAFFGQGTRLTVV.

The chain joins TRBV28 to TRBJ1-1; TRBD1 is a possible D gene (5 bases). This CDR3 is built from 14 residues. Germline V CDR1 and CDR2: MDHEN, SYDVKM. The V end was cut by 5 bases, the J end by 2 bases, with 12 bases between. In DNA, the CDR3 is TGTGCCAGCAGTCGGGGGGACCTTAACACTGAAGCTTTCTTT. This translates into CASSRGDLNTEAFF.

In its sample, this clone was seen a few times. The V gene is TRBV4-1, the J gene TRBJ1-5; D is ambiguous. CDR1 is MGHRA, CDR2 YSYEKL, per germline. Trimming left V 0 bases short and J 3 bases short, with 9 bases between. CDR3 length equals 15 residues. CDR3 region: CASSQDIRVNQPQHF. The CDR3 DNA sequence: TGCGCCAGCAGCCAAGATATAAGAGTCAATCAGCCCCAGCATTTT.

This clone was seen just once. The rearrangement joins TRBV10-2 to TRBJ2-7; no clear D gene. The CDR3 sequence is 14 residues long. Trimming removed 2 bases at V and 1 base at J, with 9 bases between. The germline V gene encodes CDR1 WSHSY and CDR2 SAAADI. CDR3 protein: CASSEDGSSYEQYF. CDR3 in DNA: TGCGCCAGCAGTGAGGATGGCAGTTCCTACGAGCAGTACTTC.

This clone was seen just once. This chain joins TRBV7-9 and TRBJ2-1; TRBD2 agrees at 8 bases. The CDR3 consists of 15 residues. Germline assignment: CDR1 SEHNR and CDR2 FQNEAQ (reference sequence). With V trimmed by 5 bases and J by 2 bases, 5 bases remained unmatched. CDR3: CASSQLAGTYNEQFF. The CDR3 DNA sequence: TGTGCCAGCAGCCAGTTAGCGGGAACCTACAATGAGCAGTTCTTC.

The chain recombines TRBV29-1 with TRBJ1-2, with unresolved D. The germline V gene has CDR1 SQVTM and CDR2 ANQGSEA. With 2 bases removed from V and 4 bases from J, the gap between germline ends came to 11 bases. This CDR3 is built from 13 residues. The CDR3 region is CSVELDSLYGYTF. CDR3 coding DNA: TGCAGCGTTGAATTGGACTCCCTCTATGGCTACACCTTC.

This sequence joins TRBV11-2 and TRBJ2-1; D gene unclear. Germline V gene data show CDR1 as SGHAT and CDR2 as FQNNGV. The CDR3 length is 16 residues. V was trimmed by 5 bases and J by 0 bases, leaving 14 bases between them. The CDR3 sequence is CASSPSQTRSYNEQFF. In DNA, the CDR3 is TGTGCCAGCAGCCCTTCCCAAACGCGCTCCTACAATGAGCAGTTCTTC.

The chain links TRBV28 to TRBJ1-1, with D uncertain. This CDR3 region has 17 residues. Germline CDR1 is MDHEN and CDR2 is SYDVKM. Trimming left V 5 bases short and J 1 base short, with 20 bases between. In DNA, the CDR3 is TGTGCCAGCAGTCCAGGAGGTTCGGGCAGGAGGAACACTGAAGCTTTCTTT. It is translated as CASSPGGSGRRNTEAFF.

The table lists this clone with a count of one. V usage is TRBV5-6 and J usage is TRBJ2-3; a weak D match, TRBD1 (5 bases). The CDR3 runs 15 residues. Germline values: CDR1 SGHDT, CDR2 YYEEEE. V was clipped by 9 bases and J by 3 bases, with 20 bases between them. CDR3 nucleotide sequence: TGTGCCACCAAGTCAGGGCGAATATGGACAGATACGCAGTATTTT. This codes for CATKSGRIWTDTQYF.

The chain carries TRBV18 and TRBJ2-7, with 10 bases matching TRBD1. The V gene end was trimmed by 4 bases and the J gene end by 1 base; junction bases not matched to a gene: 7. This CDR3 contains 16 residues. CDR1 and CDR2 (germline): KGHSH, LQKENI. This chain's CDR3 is CASSLKPGQGSYEQYF. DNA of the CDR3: TGTGCCAGCTCACTCAAACCGGGACAGGGGTCCTACGAGCAGTACTTC.

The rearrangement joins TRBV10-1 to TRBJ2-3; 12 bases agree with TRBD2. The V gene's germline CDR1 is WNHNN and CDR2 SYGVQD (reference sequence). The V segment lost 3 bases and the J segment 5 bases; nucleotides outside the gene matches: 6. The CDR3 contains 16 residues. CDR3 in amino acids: CASSDGLAGKGDTQYF. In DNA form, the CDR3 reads TGCGCCAGCAGTGACGGACTAGCGGGGAAAGGAGATACGCAGTATTTT.

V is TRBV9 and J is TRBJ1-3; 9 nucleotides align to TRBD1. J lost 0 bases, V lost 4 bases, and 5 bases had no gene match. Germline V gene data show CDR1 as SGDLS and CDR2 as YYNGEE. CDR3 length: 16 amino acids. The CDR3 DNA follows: TGTGCCAGCAGCCTCGGACAGGGGCCCTCTGGAAACACCATATATTTT. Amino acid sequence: CASSLGQGPSGNTIYF.

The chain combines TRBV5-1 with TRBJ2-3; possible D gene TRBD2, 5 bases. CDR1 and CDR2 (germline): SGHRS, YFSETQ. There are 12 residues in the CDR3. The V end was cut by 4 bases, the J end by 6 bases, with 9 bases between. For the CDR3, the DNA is TGCGCCAGCAGCCAAGGCGGGGATACGCAGTATTTT. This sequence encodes CASSQGGDTQYF.